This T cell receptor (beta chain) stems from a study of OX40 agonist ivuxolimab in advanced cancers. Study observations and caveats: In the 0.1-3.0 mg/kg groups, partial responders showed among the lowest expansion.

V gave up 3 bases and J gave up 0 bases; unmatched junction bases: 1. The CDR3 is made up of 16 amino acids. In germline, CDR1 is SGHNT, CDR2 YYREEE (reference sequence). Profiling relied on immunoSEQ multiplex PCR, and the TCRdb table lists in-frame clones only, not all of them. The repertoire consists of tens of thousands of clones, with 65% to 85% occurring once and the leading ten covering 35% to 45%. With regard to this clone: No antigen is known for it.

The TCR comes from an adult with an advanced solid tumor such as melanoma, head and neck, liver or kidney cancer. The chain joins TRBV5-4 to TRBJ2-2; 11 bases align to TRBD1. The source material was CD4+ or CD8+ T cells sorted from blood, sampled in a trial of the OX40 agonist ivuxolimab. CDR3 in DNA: TGTGCCAGCAGCTCGGACAGGGGGCCGAACACCGGGGAGCTGTTTTTT. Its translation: CASSSDRGPNTGELFF.